This T cell receptor (beta chain) was captured by sequencing in a study of blood T cells in healthy people across ages. Study-level points and caveats: Per million T cells, TCR beta diversity dropped about linearly as age rose. The authors considered diversity estimates from one million T cells to be underestimates.

On this clonotype itself: Its antigen remains unknown.

Together with a sample-barcoded 5' primer, a J-beta primer mix was included in a second PCR lasting about 7 to 11 cycles. TCRdb ran MiXCR on the 5' RACE reads and lists one entry per CDR3 protein. Of about a million distinct CDR3 sequences in the sample, roughly 50% were seen once. In terms of origin and age, donors were healthy Caucasian individuals from Russia aged roughly 6 to 95. Isolation of PBMCs gave at least 6 million cells per sample. The germline CDR1 and CDR2 sequences are MGHRA and YSYEKL. This CDR3 contains 16 residues. Trimming shortened V by 4 bases and J by 5 bases, and 20 bases separated the two germline ends.

The sequencing sample was made of blood. The rearrangement links TRBV4-1 to TRBJ2-5; possible D gene TRBD1, 5 bases. The receptor was derived from a man in his thirties or forties in good health. The CDR3 DNA follows: TGCGCCAGCAGCCGGGGCCCTCAAATGGACGGGGAGACCCAGTACTTC. Its translation is CASSRGPQMDGETQYF.